A single sample gave rise to the 25 T cell receptor beta chains below, sequenced in a study of shared T cell receptors in the human thymus. Assay: immunoSEQ multiplex PCR; the TCRdb copy retains only in-frame clones and omits some. The table lists under 450,000 clones, roughly 94% of them singletons. Sample: thymocytes. These receptors all come from a human donor.

The chain joins TRBV19 to TRBJ1-5; no clear D gene. There are 15 residues in the CDR3. Germline CDR1 LNHDA, CDR2 SQIVND (reference sequence). Trimming cost V 0 bases and J 2 bases, with 8 bases left between them. The CDR3 reads CASSIDPQGNQPQHF. The CDR3 DNA is TGTGCCAGTAGTATAGACCCTCAGGGCAATCAGCCCCAGCATTTT.

On this clone: At one boundary the junction diverges from the germline segment, which might be a read error. The V gene is TRBV29-1, the J gene TRBJ2-3; D gene unclear. Germline lookup yields CDR1 SQVTM and CDR2 ANQGSEA. This CDR3 has 10 amino acids. CDR3 sequence (DNA): TGCAGCGTTGAAGGAGACAATGTGACTTTT. Protein product: CSVEGDNVTF.

The chain combines TRBV10-3 with TRBJ2-7; 10 nucleotides match TRBD1. The germline gives CDR1 ENHRY, CDR2 SYGVKD. The CDR3 runs 16 residues. Trimming at V came to 4 bases and at J to 3 bases, leaving 9 bases not matched to a gene. DNA of the CDR3: TGTGCCATCAGTGCCTTATCCGGGACAGGGGACTACGAGCAGTACTTC. It translates to CAISALSGTGDYEQYF.

This chain uses TRBV11-2 with TRBJ2-1; the D gene is possibly TRBD2 (6 bases). CDR3 size: 16 residues. CDR1 and CDR2 from the germline V gene are SGHAT and FQNNGV. The ends were cut back, 0 bases at V and 0 bases at J, with 9 bases in the middle. The CDR3 nucleotides read TGTGCCAGCAGCTTAGATTCCGGGAGCTCCTACAATGAGCAGTTCTTC. Protein: CASSLDSGSSYNEQFF.

This CDR3 is CASSPRDTGTELRGGNQPQHF. CDR3 nucleotide sequence: TGTGCCAGCTCACCACGGGACACCGGGACAGAATTGAGAGGAGGCAATCAGCCCCAGCATTTT. V usage is TRBV18 and J usage is TRBJ1-5, with TRBD1 matching over 7 bases. This CDR3 comprises 21 residues. Trimming removed 1 base from V and 2 bases from J; junction bases left unmatched: 20. CDR1 and CDR2 (germline): KGHSH, LQKENI.

This clone was detected only once. J is TRBJ1-1 and V is TRBV16; D call uncertain. The CDR3 is made up of 14 amino acids. Germline values: CDR1 KGHSY, CDR2 FQNENV. Trimming shortened V by 4 bases and J by 2 bases, and 11 bases separated the two germline ends. CDR3 nucleotide sequence: TGTGCCAGCAGCCGGGCCCTAGGAAACACTGAAGCTTTCTTT. It codes for CASSRALGNTEAFF.

The chain couples TRBV19 to TRBJ2-5; no reliable D call. Germline lookup yields CDR1 LNHDA and CDR2 SQIVND (reference sequence). V was pared by 3 bases and J by 5 bases, with 22 bases between. The CDR3 extends over 17 amino acids. CDR3 region: CASSIGPPRRVAETQYF. The CDR3 DNA sequence: TGTGCCAGTAGTATCGGTCCCCCGAGGAGAGTAGCCGAGACCCAGTACTTC.

V gene TRBV6-6 combines with J gene TRBJ2-1; D gene uncertain. This CDR3 comprises 11 residues. The germline gives CDR1 MNHNY, CDR2 SVGAGI (reference sequence). Trimming stripped 6 bases from V and 4 bases from J, with 4 bases between. The CDR3 DNA is TGTGCCAGCAGCCAATACAATGAGCAGTTCTTC. Its protein is CASSQYNEQFF.

The chain joins TRBV6-5 to TRBJ2-7; no reliable D call. CDR1 and CDR2 from the germline V gene are MNHEY and SVGAGI. Trimming took 2 bases from V and 2 from J, leaving 16 bases between them. CDR3 length equals 16 residues. CDR3 sequence reads: CASSYGYSPDPYEQYF. DNA for the CDR3: TGTGCCAGCAGTTACGGGTACAGCCCAGATCCCTACGAGCAGTACTTC.

The chain carries TRBV9 and TRBJ1-3; 10 bases align to TRBD1. The CDR3 is 16 residues long. The germline V gene has CDR1 SGDLS and CDR2 YYNGEE. V was pared by 0 bases and J by 5 bases, with 5 bases of the junction left unmatched. As DNA, the CDR3 is TGTGCCAGCAGCGTAGGGGGACAGGGGACTCGAAACACCATATATTTT. It yields the protein CASSVGGQGTRNTIYF.

Written as DNA, the CDR3 is TGTGCCAGCAGCTTGGAAGTGACAGCCTCCTATGGCTACACCTTC. Amino acids: CASSLEVTASYGYTF. This chain uses TRBV5-6 with TRBJ1-2; tentatively, D is TRBD1 (5 bases). The length of the CDR3 is 15 residues. Deletions cut 0 bases from V and 4 bases from J, with 13 bases between. The germline V gene has CDR1 SGHDT and CDR2 YYEEEE. The full variable domain, completed using reference TRBV5-6 and TRBJ1-2, is DAGVTQSPTHLIKTRGQQVTLRCSPKSGHDTVSWYQQALGQGPQFIFQYYEEEERQRGNFPDRFSGHQFPNYSSELNVNALLLGDSALYLCASSLEVTASYGYTFGSGTRLTVV.

V usage is TRBV29-1 and J usage is TRBJ2-1; D is perhaps TRBD2 (6 bases). Trimming removed 7 bases at V and 0 bases at J, with 16 bases between. There are 15 residues in the CDR3. Germline V gene sequence: CDR1 SQVTM, CDR2 ANQGSEA. The CDR3 sequence is CSAAPSGSSYNEQFF. Here the CDR3 DNA reads TGCAGCGCGGCCCCCTCCGGGAGCTCCTACAATGAGCAGTTCTTC.

The chain couples TRBV7-2 to TRBJ2-5; unclear D gene. The CDR3 covers 18 residues. CDR1 is SGHTA, CDR2 FQGNSA, per germline. V shed 5 bases and J shed 1 base, with 23 bases lying between them. The DNA for the CDR3 is TGTGCCAGCAGCCTACGAGTTCATAGGACGAGCAGCCAAGAGACCCAGTACTTC. It codes for CASSLRVHRTSSQETQYF.

This chain uses TRBV6-1 with TRBJ2-5; 7 bases are a match to TRBD2. Germline CDR1 and CDR2: MNHNS and SASEGT. The CDR3 runs 15 residues. V lost 10 bases, J lost 5 bases, and 16 bases stayed unmatched. The CDR3 reads CATRPAPWEGETQYF. CDR3 DNA sequence: TGTGCCACCCGTCCTGCCCCTTGGGAGGGTGAGACCCAGTACTTC.

The chain recombines TRBV18 with TRBJ2-1; D may be TRBD2 (6 bases). Trimming left V 3 bases short and J 4 bases short, with 19 bases between. Germline loops: CDR1 KGHSH, CDR2 LQKENI. The CDR3 has 17 amino acids. Written as DNA, the CDR3 is TGTGCCAGCTCACCTAAAATGCCGGGAGCAGCTTACAATGAGCAGTTCTTC. Its translation: CASSPKMPGAAYNEQFF.

The chain is built from TRBV7-2 and TRBJ2-1, with 12 bases fitting TRBD2. CDR1 SGHTA and CDR2 FQGNSA come from the germline V gene. The CDR3 spans 15 residues. The trim removed 4 bases at V and 6 bases at J, leaving 4 bases unmatched. CDR3 loop: CASSWTSGIVNEQFF. The DNA for the CDR3 is TGTGCCAGCAGCTGGACTAGCGGGATAGTCAATGAGCAGTTCTTC.

This chain links TRBV7-3 with TRBJ2-1; 9 bases map to TRBD1. This CDR3 is built from 15 residues. The junction had 10 bases not matched to a gene; V was cut back by 3 bases and J by 10 bases. Germline CDR1 SGHTA, CDR2 FQGTGA. The CDR3 DNA sequence: TGTGCCAGCAGCTTGGAACCGGGACAGGGCCCCGAGCAGTTCTTC. Translation: CASSLEPGQGPEQFF.

Only one count was recorded for this clone. This chain joins TRBV21-1 and TRBJ2-1. TRBV21-1 is listed as a pseudogene. The CDR3 contains 14 residues. The CDR3 region has the DNA TGTGCCAGCAGCAACGATATCTCCTACAATGAGCAGTTCTTC. Its translation is CASSNDISYNEQFF.

The V and J genes are TRBV7-2 and TRBJ2-7; 10 positions match TRBD2. With V trimmed by 4 bases and J by 4 bases, 7 bases remained unmatched. Germline V gives CDR1 SGHTA, CDR2 FQGNSA. This CDR3 region has 15 residues. In nucleotides, the CDR3 is TGTGCCAGCAGCTCCCCCCAAGCGGGAGGGTACGAGCAGTACTTC. Protein sequence: CASSSPQAGGYEQYF.

The chain links TRBV19 to TRBJ2-1, with D hard to call. The CDR3 extends over 13 amino acids. Germline V lookup: CDR1 LNHDA, CDR2 SQIVND (reference sequence). Trimming left V 1 base short and J 10 bases short, with 11 bases between. The CDR3, as DNA: TGTGCCAGTAGTATAGGGTCTAACGGCGAGCAGTTCTTC. Its protein is CASSIGSNGEQFF.

This chain joins TRBV7-2 and TRBJ2-3, with D hard to call. Trimming shortened V by 1 base and J by 6 bases, and 5 bases separated the two germline ends. The CDR3 is made up of 12 amino acids. In germline, CDR1 is SGHTA, CDR2 FQGNSA. Written as DNA, the CDR3 is TGTGCCAGCAGCTTAGATAGGGATACGCAGTATTTT. Protein sequence: CASSLDRDTQYF.

Details on this clone: The junction differs from germline at one of its ends, possibly a read error. The sample holds other DNA sequences that translate to the same CDR3. This rearrangement joins TRBV28 to TRBJ1-2, with unresolved D. CDR1 and CDR2 (germline): MDHEN, SYDVKM. This CDR3 is 14 amino acids long. The CDR3 region is CASSLYPGNYGYTF. As DNA, the CDR3 is TGTGCCAGCAGTTTATACCCGGGGAACTATGGCTACACTTTC.

This chain connects TRBV4-1 to TRBJ2-1; 8 bases agree with TRBD2. The germline V gene has CDR1 MGHRA and CDR2 YSYEKL. This CDR3 region has 15 residues. The ends lost 1 base at V and 5 bases at J; junction bases unmatched: 4. The CDR3 coding sequence is TGCGCCAGCAGCCAAGGTAGGCGGGAGGACAATGAGCAGTTCTTC. As protein: CASSQGRREDNEQFF.

V usage is TRBV9 and J usage is TRBJ1-1, with 9 bases that match TRBD1. Trimming took 4 bases from V and 9 from J; bases not matched to a gene: 16. CDR3 size: 16 residues. Germline-derived CDR1 and CDR2 are SGDLS and YYNGEE. The CDR3 sequence: CASSPRDRVRDVKAFF. As DNA, the CDR3 is TGTGCCAGCAGCCCCCGGGACAGGGTTAGGGACGTGAAAGCTTTCTTT.

The chain couples TRBV28 to TRBJ2-1; D call uncertain. Germline assignment: CDR1 MDHEN and CDR2 SYDVKM. Deletions cut 5 bases from V and 3 bases from J, with 14 bases between. This CDR3 comprises 15 residues. The CDR3 spells CASSPHSPLYNEQFF. The CDR3 coding sequence is TGTGCCAGCAGTCCTCACTCACCGCTCTACAATGAGCAGTTCTTC.